This T cell receptor (beta chain) was obtained from a study of shared clonotypes between healthy human individuals. Study-level points and caveats: Naive CD4 clonotypes were shared across several donors at roughly 5%.

The DNA input per sorted-subset replicate PCR was 200 to 250 ng, corresponding to 25,000 to 30,000 T cell genomes. Measured with immunoSEQ multiplex PCR; TCRdb has only the in-frame clones, and not every one. Of over a million clones in the sample, around 95% were seen once. Notes on this clone: Its antigen is unknown.

Germline V gives CDR1 ENHRY, CDR2 SYGVKD. The CDR3 runs 13 residues. V gave up 10 bases and J gave up 5 bases; unmatched junction bases: 11. The receptor's source is a man aged 25-45 years in good health. The chain uses TRBV10-3 and TRBJ2-7, with 7 bases lining up with TRBD2. The sequenced sample was naive CD4+ T cells sorted from blood. Subset noted: CD45RA+ positively selected. CDR3 in amino acids: CATMGGAADEQYF. CDR3 DNA: TGTGCCACCATGGGAGGGGCCGCCGACGAGCAGTACTTC.